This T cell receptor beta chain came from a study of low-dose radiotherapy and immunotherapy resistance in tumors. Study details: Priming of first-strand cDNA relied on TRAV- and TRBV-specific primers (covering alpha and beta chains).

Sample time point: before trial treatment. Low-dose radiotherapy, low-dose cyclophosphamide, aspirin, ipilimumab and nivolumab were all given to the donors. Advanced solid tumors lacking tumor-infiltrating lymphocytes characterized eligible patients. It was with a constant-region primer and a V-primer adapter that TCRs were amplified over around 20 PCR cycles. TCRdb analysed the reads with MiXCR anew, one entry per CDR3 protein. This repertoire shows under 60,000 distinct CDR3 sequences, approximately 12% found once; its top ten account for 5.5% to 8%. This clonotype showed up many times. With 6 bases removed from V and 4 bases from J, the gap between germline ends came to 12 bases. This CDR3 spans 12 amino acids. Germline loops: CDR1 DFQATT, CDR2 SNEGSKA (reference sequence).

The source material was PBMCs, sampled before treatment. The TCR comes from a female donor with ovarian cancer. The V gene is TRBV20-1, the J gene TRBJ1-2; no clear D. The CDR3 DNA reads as TGCAGTGCCCGAGCGGAGGGCTATGGCTACACCTTC. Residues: CSARAEGYGYTF.